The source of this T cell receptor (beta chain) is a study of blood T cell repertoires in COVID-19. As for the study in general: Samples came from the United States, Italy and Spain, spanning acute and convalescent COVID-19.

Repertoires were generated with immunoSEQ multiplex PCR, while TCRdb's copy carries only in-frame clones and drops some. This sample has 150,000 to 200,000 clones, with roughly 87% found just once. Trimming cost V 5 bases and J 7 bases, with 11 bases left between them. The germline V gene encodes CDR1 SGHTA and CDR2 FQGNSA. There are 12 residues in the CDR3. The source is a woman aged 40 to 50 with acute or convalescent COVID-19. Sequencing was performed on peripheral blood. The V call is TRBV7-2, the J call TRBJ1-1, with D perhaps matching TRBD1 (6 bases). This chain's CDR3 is CASSPTGGEAFF. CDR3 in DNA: TGTGCCAGCAGCCCGACAGGCGGTGAAGCTTTCTTT.